This T cell receptor beta chain originates from a study of identical twins. This clonotype was seen a handful of times. This CDR3 is built from 14 residues. Germline CDR1 and CDR2: LGHNA and YSLEER. The V end lost 0 bases, the J end lost 6 bases, and 8 bases lay between the germline ends. Every sampled donor was Caucasian and healthy. Each CDR3 protein is one row after TCRdb ran MiXCR on the 5' RACE reads. This sample carries a few hundred thousand distinct CDR3 sequences, around 8.8% of them seen once, and the ten largest clones take about 3%. The same sample was also used in a study of yellow fever vaccine responses in identical twins.

This receptor was identified in a woman aged 18-29 years in good health. The chain joins TRBV4-3 to TRBJ2-2, with a possible D match to TRBD2 (5 bases). What was sequenced was CD8+ T cells sorted from blood. DNA of the CDR3: TGCGCCAGCAGCCAAGAGAGGGTGGCCGGGGAGCTGTTTTTT. This sequence encodes CASSQERVAGELFF.